The clone carrying this TCR beta chain has a count of ten or more. Its specificity is unknown. Genomic DNA acted as the template from which TCR beta VDJ combination and CDR3 sequence profiling were carried out. From the reads, TCRdb called clonotypes with MiXCR, one entry per CDR3 protein. The table has 120,000 or so distinct CDR3 sequences, about 40% seen once. Between the trimmed V and J ends, which lost 2 bases and 9 bases, there was a span of 17 bases. The germline gives CDR1 SEHNR, CDR2 FQNEAQ (reference sequence). This CDR3 comprises 15 residues. The sequenced patients had an expansion of CD8+CD57+ cells seen by flow cytometry. All participating patients were living with severe acquired aplastic anemia. The sample is drawn from a study of CD8+CD57+ T cells in acquired aplastic anemia. Overall study: Mean DNA quantity obtained from sorted CD4+ and CD8+ cells was 2.5 to 4 ug. Regarding the study as a whole: Sharing between patients and controls was observed for twenty-nine CD8+ CDR3 sequences.

J is TRBJ1-5 and V is TRBV7-9; D gene unclear. This receptor was identified in a human donor with aplastic anemia. What was sequenced was sorted CD4+, CD8+, or CD8+CD57+ T cells (not recorded which) from PBMCs. This chain's CDR3 is CASSLNDKGLSPQHF. Here the CDR3 DNA reads TGTGCCAGCAGCTTAAACGATAAAGGCCTATCGCCCCAGCATTTT.